Presented here are 26 T cell receptor beta chains from one specimen sequenced in a study of CD8+ T cells in alopecia areata. RNA extraction and reverse transcription yielded cDNA as sequencing template. Generated by immunoSEQ multiplex PCR, the TCRdb table keeps only in-frame clones and is missing some. The repertoire holds 100,000 to 130,000 clones, with roughly 89% as singletons. This sample's treatment: oral pan-JAK inhibitor, 5-10 mg twice daily. This sample comprised CD8+ T cells sorted from blood, obtained at week 24, from a patient treated with tofacitinib. Every receptor here comes from a human donor with alopecia areata.

J is TRBJ2-1 and V is TRBV30; D is possibly TRBD2 (6 bases). The V gene's germline CDR1 is GTSNPN and CDR2 SVGIG (reference sequence). The CDR3 covers 16 residues. V lost 1 base, J lost 10 bases, and 23 bases lay in between. In DNA form, the CDR3 reads TGTGCCTGGAGTGGGGAGGCAGGGCAAGTAGGAACCGAGCAGTTCTTC. This codes for CAWSGEAGQVGTEQFF. The full variable domain, its missing parts supplied by reference TRBV30 and TRBJ2-1, is SQTIHQWPATLVQPVGSPLSLECTVEGTSNPNLYWYRQAAGRGLQLLFYSVGIGQISSEVPQNLSASRPQDRQFILSSKKLLLSDSGFYLCAWSGEAGQVGTEQFFGPGTRLTVL.

CDR3 bases: TGTGCCAGCAGCTTAGTGGGAAGTACAGATACGCAGTATTTT. Protein sequence: CASSLVGSTDTQYF. This chain connects TRBV7-8 to TRBJ2-3; D ambiguous. CDR3 length equals 14 residues. Trimming left V 1 base short and J 3 bases short, with 8 bases between. The germline V gene has CDR1 SGHVS and CDR2 FQNEAQ.

V is TRBV6-6 and J is TRBJ2-2; 8 bases map to TRBD2. The CDR3 runs 16 residues. V was clipped by 6 bases and J by 0 bases; unmatched bases: 6. Germline assignment: CDR1 MNHNY and CDR2 SVGAGI (reference sequence). In nucleotides, the CDR3 is TGTGCCAGCAGCCTTTCGGGGGGGTCGAACACCGGGGAGCTGTTTTTT. This encodes CASSLSGGSNTGELFF.

The rearrangement uses TRBV7-2 and TRBJ2-5; 8 nucleotides agree with TRBD2. CDR1 and CDR2 (germline): SGHTA, FQGNSA. The length of the CDR3 is 13 residues. Losses at the gene ends were 5 bases for V and 5 bases for J; bases not matched to a gene: 4. As DNA, the CDR3 is TGTGCCAGCAGCACGACTAGCGACGAGACCCAGTACTTC. Its translation: CASSTTSDETQYF.

This chain joins TRBV9 and TRBJ2-3, with D hard to call. V was pared by 3 bases and J by 4 bases, with 18 bases between. CDR1 is SGDLS, CDR2 YYNGEE, per germline. CDR3 length: 16 amino acids. In DNA form, the CDR3 reads TGTGCCAGCAGCGCTCCAGCGTATTCCGGCCCAGATACGCAGTATTTT. Residues: CASSAPAYSGPDTQYF.

This clone has just one count. The chain couples TRBV4-3 to TRBJ2-3; TRBD2 aligns across 9 bases. The CDR3 consists of 18 residues. The V segment lost 0 bases and the J segment 1 base; nucleotides outside the gene matches: 8. Germline V gives CDR1 LGHNA, CDR2 YSLEER. Here the CDR3 DNA reads TGCGCCAGCAGCCAAGAAGCTGCGGGGGGGCCCGGCACAGATACGCAGTATTTT. As protein: CASSQEAAGGPGTDTQYF.

This chain links TRBV29-1 with TRBJ2-5; D is perhaps TRBD2 (6 bases). The CDR3 runs 13 residues. Trimming shortened V by 5 bases and J by 5 bases, and 15 bases separated the two germline ends. Germline V gene sequence: CDR1 SQVTM, CDR2 ANQGSEA. Written as DNA, the CDR3 is TGCAGCGTTTTGCAGCGGGCAAAGGAGACCCAGTACTTC. Amino acids: CSVLQRAKETQYF.

V usage is TRBV21-1 and J usage is TRBJ2-2. TRBV21-1 is classified as a pseudogene. The CDR3 length is 14 residues. DNA of the CDR3: TGTGCCAGCAGCAAAGTTGGGAACACCGGGGAGCTGTTTTTT. Protein product: CASSKVGNTGELFF.

This clone was observed a single time. This rearrangement joins TRBV5-1 to TRBJ2-7; 8 bases fit TRBD1. This CDR3 comprises 17 residues. V trimming: 5 bases; J trimming: 4 bases; junction bases outside the gene matches: 17. Germline CDR1 SGHRS, CDR2 YFSETQ. The CDR3 sequence: CASSSAQGQVFSYEQYF. For the CDR3, the DNA is TGCGCCAGCAGTTCCGCCCAGGGACAGGTGTTTTCTTACGAGCAGTACTTC.

V is TRBV11-2 and J is TRBJ1-3; D call uncertain. Per germline, CDR1 SGHAT and CDR2 FQNNGV. Deletions cut 4 bases from V and 8 bases from J, with 3 bases between. This CDR3 has 10 amino acids. The CDR3 protein is CASSSDTIYF. In nucleotides, the CDR3 is TGTGCCAGCAGCTCGGACACCATATATTTT.

The gene calls are TRBV27 and TRBJ2-5; D not certain. Trimming pared 2 bases from V and 1 base from J, leaving 5 bases between. The CDR3 totals 13 residues. Germline values: CDR1 MNHEY, CDR2 SMNVEV (reference sequence). DNA of the CDR3: TGTGCCAGCAGTTTAGGGTTCCAAGAGACCCAGTACTTC. Protein sequence: CASSLGFQETQYF.

This clone was detected a few times. This chain links TRBV2 with TRBJ2-1, with D uncertain. With 3 bases removed from V and 12 bases from J, the gap between germline ends came to 0 bases. The CDR3 extends over 8 amino acids. Germline CDR1 and CDR2: SNHLY and FYNNEI. CDR3 loop: CASSEQFF. The CDR3 DNA is TGTGCCAGCAGTGAGCAGTTCTTC.

This clone was counted once. CDR3: CASSQSMERQPQHF. CDR3 nucleotide sequence: TGCGCCAGCAGTCAGTCTATGGAACGACAGCCCCAGCATTTT. This sequence joins TRBV23-1 and TRBJ1-5; D is unclear. TRBV23-1 qualifies as an ORF whose function is uncertain. Trimming pared 3 bases from V and 7 bases from J, leaving 13 bases between. The CDR3 length is 14 residues.

The rearrangement joins TRBV7-9 to TRBJ2-3; D perhaps matches TRBD1 (6 bases). Trimming stripped 5 bases from V and 2 bases from J, with 14 bases between. Germline V gene lookup returns CDR1 SEHNR and CDR2 FQNEAQ (reference sequence). The CDR3 is made up of 15 amino acids. The CDR3 DNA reads as TGTGCCAGCAGCGCCGGACAGTTTGACACAGATACGCAGTATTTT. Translation gives CASSAGQFDTDTQYF.

This clone was recorded only once. This chain joins TRBV4-2 and TRBJ2-5; D is unclear. The CDR3 is 12 amino acids. Germline lookup yields CDR1 LGHNA and CDR2 YNFKEQ. The V end lost 1 base, the J end lost 2 bases, and 2 bases lay between the germline ends. CDR3 in DNA: TGTGCCAGCAGCCAAGGACAAGAGACCCAGTACTTC. Its translation is CASSQGQETQYF.

The chain couples TRBV4-1 to TRBJ2-4; D is ambiguous. V lost 0 bases, J lost 6 bases, and 15 bases lay in between. The germline V gene encodes CDR1 MGHRA and CDR2 YSYEKL. This CDR3 has 16 residues. The CDR3 protein is CASSQERWSDPNIQYF. The CDR3 DNA reads as TGCGCCAGCAGCCAAGAAAGGTGGTCGGACCCAAACATTCAGTACTTC.

This chain uses TRBV19 with TRBJ2-7; D is uncertain. V lost 8 bases and J lost 2, with 16 bases in between. This CDR3 comprises 14 residues. From germline, CDR1 is LNHDA and CDR2 SQIVND (reference sequence). For the CDR3, the DNA is TGTGCCAGTGGAATGAACAGTAACCCCTACGAGCAGTACTTC. This translates into CASGMNSNPYEQYF.

This clone appeared a single time. The chain recombines TRBV23-1 with TRBJ1-2, with TRBD1 as a possible D gene (6 bases). TRBV23-1 is sorted into the ORF group, with uncertain function. Trimming cost V 6 bases and J 2 bases, with 13 bases left between them. The CDR3 contains 14 residues. CDR3 nucleotides: TGCGCCAGCAGCCCCCCCAGGGGAAACTATGGCTACACCTTC. Amino acids: CASSPPRGNYGYTF.

This chain uses TRBV7-2 with TRBJ2-7; tentatively, D is TRBD2 (6 bases). CDR1 SGHTA and CDR2 FQGNSA come from the germline V gene. Deletions cut 1 base from V and 3 bases from J, with 13 bases between. This CDR3 has 15 residues. The CDR3 DNA sequence: TGTGCCAGCAGCTTAGGGCGGGGTCCGGGCTACGAGCAGTACTTC. Protein: CASSLGRGPGYEQYF. The variable domain in full, with the rest retrieved from reference TRBV7-2 and TRBJ2-7, is GAGVSQSPSNKVTEKGKDVELRCDPISGHTALYWYRQSLGQGLEFLIYFQGNSAPDKSGLPSDRFSAERTGGSVSTLTIQRTQQEDSAVYLCASSLGRGPGYEQYFGPGTRLTVT.

This clone was counted only a few times. V and J are TRBV29-1 and TRBJ2-5; 7 bases are a match to TRBD2. The CDR3 consists of 15 residues. Trimming removed 0 bases from V and 3 bases from J; junction bases left unmatched: 7. The germline CDR1 and CDR2 sequences are SQVTM and ANQGSEA. CDR3 loop: CSVEDPVRGEETQYF. DNA of the CDR3: TGCAGCGTTGAAGATCCTGTCCGGGGGGAAGAGACCCAGTACTTC. Variable domain in full (rest from reference TRBV29-1 and TRBJ2-5): SAVISQKPSRDICQRGTSLTIQCQVDSQVTMMFWYRQQPGQSLTLIATANQGSEATYESGFVIDKFPISRPNLTFSTLTVSNMSPEDSSIYLCSVEDPVRGEETQYFGPGTRLLVL.

A remark on this clone: An end of the junction differs from the germline gene, which may be a read error. The chain combines TRBV30 with TRBJ2-7; the D gene is possibly TRBD2 (6 bases). The length of the CDR3 is 11 residues. The germline V gene encodes CDR1 GTSNPN and CDR2 SVGIG (reference sequence). The CDR3 spells CAWSLGGTEAF. CDR3 DNA sequence: TGTGCCTGGAGTCTTGGGGGGACCGAGGCCTTC.

The chain joins TRBV6-4 to TRBJ2-3, with 8 bases matching TRBD1. J was trimmed by 3 bases and V by 0 bases; bases with no gene match: 5. This CDR3 comprises 16 residues. The V gene's germline CDR1 is MRHNA and CDR2 SNTAGT. The CDR3 DNA follows: TGTGCCAGCAGTGACTCGACACAGGGGGGAACAGATACGCAGTATTTT. Its translation is CASSDSTQGGTDTQYF.

This clone was detected only a few times. This same CDR3 is encoded by further DNA sequences in the sample. The V and J genes are TRBV7-9 and TRBJ2-3, with 13 bases lining up with TRBD2. The CDR3 loop spans 16 amino acids. The germline gives CDR1 SEHNR, CDR2 FQNEAQ (reference sequence). Trimming removed 2 bases from V and 6 bases from J; junction bases left unmatched: 5. The CDR3 DNA reads as TGTGCCAGCAGCTTAACTAGCGGGGGGGCCAAGGATACGCAGTATTTT. This gives the protein CASSLTSGGAKDTQYF.

This clone was counted once. The chain joins TRBV7-9 to TRBJ2-7; D unclear. The CDR3 sequence is 12 residues long. V lost 5 bases to trimming and J lost 4 bases, with 9 bases between them. Germline assignment: CDR1 SEHNR and CDR2 FQNEAQ (reference sequence). CDR3 sequence reads: CASSHKTYEQYF. For the CDR3, the DNA is TGTGCCAGCAGCCACAAAACGTACGAGCAGTACTTC.

V is TRBV13 and J is TRBJ2-2; D not certain. V was trimmed by 3 bases and J by 1 base, leaving 6 bases between them. The CDR3 contains 14 residues. Germline V lookup: CDR1 PRHDT, CDR2 FYEKMQ (reference sequence). This CDR3 is CASSLGKNTGELFF. The CDR3 nucleotides read TGTGCCAGCAGCTTGGGGAAGAACACCGGGGAGCTGTTTTTT.

In its sample, this clone was seen a few times. The J gene is TRBJ2-7, the V gene TRBV4-1, with D tentatively TRBD1 (6 bases). The length of the CDR3 is 15 residues. Germline V gene sequence: CDR1 MGHRA, CDR2 YSYEKL. V was trimmed by 0 bases and J by 6 bases, leaving 15 bases between them. The DNA of the CDR3 is TGCGCCAGCAGCCAAGATACACAGGGTTTCGGCGAGCAGTACTTC. It codes for CASSQDTQGFGEQYF.